What follows are 13 T cell receptor beta chains derived from one specimen sequenced in a study of blood T cell repertoires in COVID-19. Profiling relied on immunoSEQ multiplex PCR, and the TCRdb table lists in-frame clones only, not all of them. The sample comprises about 300,000 clones, 75% to 90% of which are singletons, and over 4% rests with the top ten. Source material: PBMCs or T cells enriched from blood (not recorded which). The source is a man aged 55 to 70 who had recovered from COVID-19.

The chain joins TRBV10-1 to TRBJ2-2; 9 nucleotides align to TRBD2. The CDR3 runs 16 residues. V lost 4 bases, J lost 3 bases, and 6 bases stayed unmatched. CDR1 is WNHNN, CDR2 SYGVQD, per germline (reference sequence). This CDR3 reads CASSAKREEYTGELFF. Written as DNA, the CDR3 is TGCGCCAGCAGTGCCAAGCGGGAGGAGTACACCGGGGAGCTGTTTTTT.

The V gene is TRBV2, the J gene TRBJ2-1, with 10 bases that match TRBD2. This CDR3 has 14 amino acids. V lost 6 bases and J lost 4; bases outside the gene matches: 3. CDR1 is SNHLY and CDR2 is FYNNEI in the germline V gene. The CDR3 here is CASRGTSEYNEQFF. The CDR3 DNA sequence: TGTGCCAGCAGGGGGACTAGCGAATACAATGAGCAGTTCTTC.

The sample holds a few counts of this clone. The genes are TRBV11-3 and TRBJ2-7; 10 bases agree with TRBD2. Germline CDR1 and CDR2: SGHNT and YENEEA. The CDR3 consists of 17 residues. The trim removed 0 bases at V and 6 bases at J, leaving 11 bases unmatched. The CDR3 sequence is CASSLDYFLAGAVEQYF. The CDR3 region has the DNA TGTGCCAGCAGCTTAGATTATTTTCTAGCGGGAGCGGTCGAGCAGTACTTC.

This rearrangement joins TRBV5-1 to TRBJ2-4; 14 bases line up with TRBD2. In germline, CDR1 is SGHRS, CDR2 YFSETQ. The V gene end was trimmed by 0 bases and the J gene end by 1 base; junction bases not matched to a gene: 9. CDR3 length: 20 amino acids. The CDR3 region has the DNA TGCGCCAGCAGCTTGGACCCGGGACTAGCGGGAGAGGAGGCCAAAAACATTCAGTACTTC. The encoded protein is CASSLDPGLAGEEAKNIQYF.

This chain joins TRBV5-1 and TRBJ2-1; 7 bases are a match to TRBD1. In germline, CDR1 is SGHRS, CDR2 YFSETQ. Germline trimming cut 4 bases from V and 2 bases from J; bases unmatched to any gene: 6. The CDR3 is made up of 15 amino acids. The CDR3 region is CASSPGTETYNEQFF. CDR3 coding DNA: TGCGCCAGCAGCCCGGGGACAGAAACCTACAATGAGCAGTTCTTC.

The chain is built from TRBV3-1 (or the pseudogene TRBV3-2) and TRBJ2-7, with D possibly being TRBD1 (6 bases). This CDR3 comprises 12 residues. Germline values: CDR1 LGHDT, CDR2 YNNKEL (reference sequence). The V gene lost 8 bases and the J gene lost 3 bases, with 11 bases spanning the gap. The CDR3 DNA reads as TGTGCCAGCTGGGCCAGGGGCTACGAGCAGTACTTC. This translates into CASWARGYEQYF.

The V call is TRBV14, the J call TRBJ2-7, with 7 bases lining up with TRBD2. Per the germline V gene, CDR1 is SGHDN and CDR2 is FVKESK. With 9 bases clipped from V and 4 bases from J, the junction kept 6 bases outside the gene matches. The CDR3 runs 12 residues. The CDR3 sequence is CASGEGRYEQYF. The CDR3 DNA sequence: TGTGCCAGTGGGGAGGGACGTTACGAGCAGTACTTC.

This clone was counted a single time. The chain couples TRBV5-1 to TRBJ2-5; a weak D match, TRBD1 (5 bases). V lost 0 bases and J lost 4, with 13 bases in between. The CDR3 spans 15 residues. The germline V gene has CDR1 SGHRS and CDR2 YFSETQ. CDR3 nucleotide sequence: TGCGCCAGCAGCTTGGAGAGCAGGGAACGAGAGACCCAGTACTTC. This sequence encodes CASSLESRERETQYF.

In the case of this clone: The same CDR3 arises from other DNA sequences in this sample as well. The chain joins TRBV5-4 to TRBJ2-7; 7 bases agree with TRBD1. The V segment lost 0 bases and the J segment 3 bases; nucleotides outside the gene matches: 6. CDR1 and CDR2 (germline): SGHNT, YYREEE (reference sequence). This CDR3 contains 15 residues. CDR3 bases: TGTGCCAGCAGCTTGGGGCAGGGGGTAGTCTACGAGCAGTACTTC. It translates to CASSLGQGVVYEQYF.

Concerning this clone itself: One end of the junction fails to match germline, which may point to a read error. This chain uses TRBV2 with TRBJ1-2; 8 bases are a match to TRBD1. The germline CDR1 and CDR2 sequences are SNHLY and FYNNEI. This CDR3 has 15 amino acids. CDR3 protein: CASSRQGTGNFGYTF. The CDR3 DNA reads TGTGCCAGTTCACGCCAAGGGACAGGCAACTTTGGCTACACCTTC.

This clone was counted between two and nine times. This chain links TRBV7-2 with TRBJ1-2; 7 positions agree with TRBD1. The germline gives CDR1 SGHTA, CDR2 FQGNSA. The trim removed 4 bases at V and 8 bases at J, leaving 16 bases unmatched. The CDR3 loop spans 16 amino acids. CDR3: CASSSRPPPQGEGYTF. The CDR3 DNA reads as TGTGCCAGCAGCTCTCGGCCCCCACCGCAGGGGGAAGGCTACACCTTC.

This chain uses TRBV5-1 with TRBJ2-4; TRBD1 might be the D (10 bases). Deletions cut 4 bases from V and 11 bases from J, with 22 bases between. Per germline, CDR1 SGHRS and CDR2 YFSETQ. The CDR3 has 15 amino acids. The CDR3 is CASSGRQGASGVQYF. The CDR3 DNA follows: TGCGCCAGCAGCGGCCGACAGGGGGCTAGCGGGGTTCAGTACTTC.

The CDR3 nucleotides read TGCAGCGTTGGACAGTTACGGGAGACCCAGTACTTC. Translating gives CSVGQLRETQYF. The V call is TRBV29-1, the J call TRBJ2-5, with D possibly TRBD1 on 5 matching bases. Trimming pared 4 bases from V and 5 bases from J, leaving 11 bases between. Germline CDR1 and CDR2: SQVTM and ANQGSEA. The CDR3 is 12 amino acids.